Each of the 17 T cell receptor beta chains below was sequenced from the same sample in a study of sequential checkpoint blockade in melanoma. Here immunoSEQ multiplex PCR was the method, and the copy in TCRdb shows in-frame clones only, minus some. The sample shows approximately 28,000 clones, about 88% of them seen only once. Treatment denoted: randomized to nivolumab then ipilimumab (arm A) or the reverse (arm B). This specimen was CD8+ T cells sorted from blood (inferred from file names), taken from a patient given nivolumab and ipilimumab in sequence. The receptors here all came from a human donor with melanoma.

This clone was found once. The chain employs TRBV28 and TRBJ2-1; TRBD2 agrees at 11 bases. CDR3 length: 15 amino acids. CDR1 is MDHEN, CDR2 SYDVKM, per germline. V gave up 7 bases and J gave up 12 bases; unmatched junction bases: 14. The CDR3 here is CASTTGTSGLYGQFF. The CDR3 DNA is TGTGCCAGCACAACCGGGACTAGCGGTTTGTATGGGCAGTTCTTC.

The rearrangement joins TRBV6-1 to TRBJ1-2; TRBD1 agrees at 8 bases. This CDR3 is built from 14 residues. The germline V gene encodes CDR1 MNHNS and CDR2 SASEGT. V shed 7 bases, J shed 0 bases, and the junction held 4 bases outside the gene matches. For the CDR3, the DNA is TGTGCCAGCAATAGGGACAGGACTAACTATGGCTACACCTTC. Residues: CASNRDRTNYGYTF.

The chain couples TRBV5-1 to TRBJ1-5; D is undetermined. The V end was cut by 0 bases, the J end by 3 bases, with 10 bases between. The CDR3 spans 15 residues. Germline V gene sequence: CDR1 SGHRS, CDR2 YFSETQ. CDR3 sequence reads: CASSLGSGINQPQHF. The CDR3 nucleotides are TGCGCCAGCAGCTTGGGGTCAGGAATCAATCAGCCCCAGCATTTT. Combining the CDR3 with reference TRBV5-1 and TRBJ1-5 gives the whole variable domain KAGVTQTPRYLIKTRGQQVTLSCSPISGHRSVSWYQQTPGQGLQFLFEYFSETQRNKGNFPGRFSGRQFSNSRSEMNVSTLELGDSALYLCASSLGSGINQPQHFGDGTRLSIL.

This chain uses TRBV5-4 with TRBJ2-5; TRBD1 is a possible D gene (6 bases). Trimming removed 0 bases at V and 4 bases at J, with 16 bases between. The CDR3 loop spans 16 amino acids. CDR1 SGHNT and CDR2 YYREEE come from the germline V gene (reference sequence). The CDR3 loop reads CASSLGRRGFRETQYF. CDR3 in DNA: TGTGCCAGCAGCTTGGGACGTAGGGGGTTTAGAGAGACCCAGTACTTC. The variable domain in full, with the rest retrieved from reference TRBV5-4 and TRBJ2-5, is ETGVTQSPTHLIKTRGQQVTLRCSSQSGHNTVSWYQQALGQGPQFIFQYYREEENGRGNFPPRFSGLQFPNYSSELNVNALELDDSALYLCASSLGRRGFRETQYFGPGTRLLVL.

This clone showed up just a few times. V is TRBV19 and J is TRBJ1-4; TRBD1 is a possible D gene (6 bases). Germline-derived CDR1 and CDR2 are LNHDA and SQIVND (reference sequence). V lost 4 bases, J lost 12 bases, and 12 bases lay in between. CDR3 size: 12 residues. CDR3 amino acids: CASSTGAAELFF. The DNA of the CDR3 is TGTGCCAGTAGTACAGGGGCCGCAGAACTGTTTTTT.

The genes are TRBV4-1 and TRBJ2-5; TRBD2 aligns across 12 bases. V lost 5 bases, J lost 2 bases, and 3 bases stayed unmatched. Germline lookup yields CDR1 MGHRA and CDR2 YSYEKL. This CDR3 is built from 15 residues. CDR3 nucleotides: TGCGCCAGCAGCTACGGACTAGCGGGACAAGAGACCCAGTACTTC. As protein: CASSYGLAGQETQYF.

The V and J genes are TRBV13 and TRBJ2-7; 7 bases fit TRBD1. With 2 bases clipped from V and 3 bases from J, the junction kept 4 bases outside the gene matches. The CDR3 has 14 residues. CDR1 is PRHDT and CDR2 is FYEKMQ in the germline V gene (reference sequence). In nucleotides, the CDR3 is TGTGCCAGCAGCTTAACTTCAGGGGGCTACGAGCAGTACGTC. This sequence encodes CASSLTSGGYEQYV.

The rearrangement uses TRBV13 and TRBJ1-1, with no clear D. V shed 2 bases and J shed 1 base, with 8 bases lying between them. The CDR3 is 14 residues long. The V gene's germline CDR1 is PRHDT and CDR2 FYEKMQ (reference sequence). In DNA form, the CDR3 reads TGTGCCAGCAGCTTACCGGGGAGGAACACTGAAGCTTTCTTT. This codes for CASSLPGRNTEAFF.

The rearrangement joins TRBV19 to TRBJ2-3; D perhaps matches TRBD1 (6 bases). This CDR3 contains 12 residues. Germline V gives CDR1 LNHDA, CDR2 SQIVND (reference sequence). The V end lost 7 bases, the J end lost 4 bases, and 9 bases lay between the germline ends. In DNA form, the CDR3 reads TGTGCCAGTAATCAGGGGCCAGATACGCAGTATTTT. Its translation is CASNQGPDTQYF.

The gene calls are TRBV11-2 and TRBJ1-4, with D possibly TRBD1 on 6 matching bases. Germline CDR1 and CDR2: SGHAT and FQNNGV. The CDR3 extends over 16 amino acids. Trimming took 5 bases from V and 0 from J, leaving 13 bases between them. DNA for the CDR3: TGTGCCAGCAGCCAAGGACAGTATGCAACTAATGAAAAACTGTTTTTT. It specifies CASSQGQYATNEKLFF.

The chain has TRBV5-6 and TRBJ1-6; no reliable D call. The CDR3 totals 16 residues. Germline loops: CDR1 SGHDT, CDR2 YYEEEE. The ends were cut back, 4 bases at V and 0 bases at J, with 11 bases in the middle. The CDR3 region is CASSALGSSYNSPLHF. CDR3 coding DNA: TGTGCCAGCAGCGCACTAGGGAGCTCCTATAATTCACCCCTCCACTTT.

In nucleotides, the CDR3 is TGTGCCAGTGGTGGGCGCGACACCGGGGAGCTGTTTTTT. Protein product: CASGGRDTGELFF. The chain joins TRBV19 to TRBJ2-2, with unresolved D. The CDR3 spans 13 residues. The V end lost 8 bases, the J end lost 3 bases, and 10 bases lay between the germline ends. CDR1 and CDR2 (germline): LNHDA, SQIVND (reference sequence).

The chain has TRBV27 and TRBJ2-1; D remains unclear. The ends were cut back, 2 bases at V and 0 bases at J, with 5 bases in the middle. Looked up from germline, CDR1 is MNHEY and CDR2 is SMNVEV (reference sequence). The CDR3 spans 14 residues. The CDR3 DNA sequence: TGTGCCAGCAGTTTAGCGGACTCCTACAATGAGCAGTTCTTC. Amino acid sequence: CASSLADSYNEQFF.

In regard to this clone: In the same sample, other DNA sequences code for this CDR3. The chain uses TRBV19 and TRBJ1-1, with D possibly being TRBD1 (6 bases). The germline V gene has CDR1 LNHDA and CDR2 SQIVND (reference sequence). Trimming removed 2 bases at V and 4 bases at J, with 8 bases between. The CDR3 is made up of 13 amino acids. Here the CDR3 DNA reads TGTGCCAGTAGTATACAGGGGCGCACTGAAGCTTTCTTT. Translated, it gives CASSIQGRTEAFF.

V and J are TRBV7-6 and TRBJ2-1; D gene ambiguous. The CDR3 covers 12 residues. The V gene lost 2 bases and the J gene lost 7 bases, with 6 bases spanning the gap. CDR1 SGHVS and CDR2 FNYEAQ come from the germline V gene. The DNA of the CDR3 is TGTGCCAGCAGCTTAAAAGAGAATGAGCAGTTCTTC. It is translated as CASSLKENEQFF.

This clone is labeled as large. The chain has TRBV5-6 and TRBJ2-7; TRBD1 aligns across 7 bases. Germline values: CDR1 SGHDT, CDR2 YYEEEE. With 0 bases clipped from V and 3 bases from J, the junction kept 3 bases outside the gene matches. The CDR3 consists of 14 residues. CDR3 sequence reads: CASSLGGTDYEQYV. The CDR3, as DNA: TGTGCCAGCAGCTTGGGTGGGACAGACTACGAGCAGTACGTC.

The V gene is TRBV28, the J gene TRBJ2-5; D is unclear. V was clipped by 10 bases and J by 0 bases, with 12 bases between them. CDR1 is MDHEN and CDR2 is SYDVKM in the germline V gene. The CDR3 runs 13 residues. CDR3 amino acids: CATHSRHQETQYF. CDR3 in DNA: TGTGCCACCCACTCTAGACACCAAGAGACCCAGTACTTC.